Below, one T cell receptor (beta chain) is given with its context. Its target is unknown. V was pared by 10 bases and J by 6 bases, with 17 bases of the junction left unmatched. Per the germline V gene, CDR1 is SNHLY and CDR2 is FYNNEI. There are 16 residues in the CDR3. This sample was included in a study of cytomegalovirus exposure and HLA in healthy donors. Study observations and caveats: The later analysis indicated that the majority of CMV-associated TCR beta chains appeared HLA-restricted. Several V segments, TRBV6-2 and TRBV6-3 among them, could not be told apart and were dropped.

PCR amplification relied on 60 Vbeta primers (plus 13 Jbeta primers). The repertoire was sequenced with immunoSEQ multiplex PCR; TCRdb's copy has only in-frame clones and lacks some. Among about 140,000 clones listed, approximately 79% were seen once. Sequencing was performed on PBMCs. The source of this sequence is a woman aged 45 to 65 in good health and CMV-seropositive. V and J are TRBV2 and TRBJ2-1; 8 bases line up with TRBD2. As DNA, the CDR3 is TGTGCCATCCTAGTTCCCAGCGGGGGTCTCCTCAATGAGCAGTTCTTC. This translates into CAILVPSGGLLNEQFF.